This T cell receptor (beta chain) was obtained from a study of blood T cell repertoires in COVID-19 (dated by TCRdb to about 2020). Background on the whole study: The collaborator samples originated in the United States, Italy and Spain and spanned the acute and convalescent phases of COVID-19. The material from the prospective study consisted of cDNA or gDNA derived from T cells, B-cell-depleted T cells, or PBMCs. Deeply sampled blood TCRbeta repertoires from subjects exposed to, actively infected with, or recovered from COVID-19 were included in the dataset. The repertoires were made available in a free public database intended to serve as a resource for research on the immune response to SARS-CoV-2. The samples were drawn from two sources: the first 160 participants of the ongoing ImmuneRACE study, and fewer than 1,500 subjects contributed by 6 global collaborators. Nearly every sample came with metadata listing a de-identified subject ID, COVID-19 status, age in years and sex. Where available, HLA class I and class II types were taken from metadata supplied by the sample provider and were not determined by assay-based typing.

With respect to this clone: Its recognized antigen is unknown. No clone much larger than this one lies a single base away; base qualities are absent.

What the work shows at the level of the full study, not this receptor alone: The amount of clinical and demographic metadata varied by source and participant and was provided uncurated.

Whole blood was collected in K2EDTA tubes by collaborating institutions according to the institutions' own protocols. For TCRbeta analysis, collaborators shipped samples in one of three forms: frozen whole blood, isolated PBMCs, or DNA extracted from either of those sample types. The immunoSEQ Assay, a bias-controlled multiplex PCR, was used to amplify TCRbeta CDR3 regions from genomic DNA. Per the authors' processing: The number of nucleated cells in each sample was estimated from the amplification of reference gene primers within the assay. Sequence reads were collapsed and filtered to measure the absolute abundance of every unique TCRbeta CDR3 rearrangement. Productive Simpson clonality was computed per sample as the square root of Simpson's diversity index over productive rearrangements. Not all clones reach the TCRdb copy of this immuneACCESS table, which keeps in-frame sequences only. Checked studies attribute under half of the gap to unresolved V genes and leave the rest unexplained. D and trimming were read from the DNA, whereas the V and J calls and clone size are those reported in that table. Here the sample has 100,000 to 140,000 clones; around 80% occur a single time. Of the sample, approximately 4.3% falls within the top ten clones.

Spanning cysteine to phenylalanine, the CDR3 consists of 16 amino acids. CDR3 DNA is the only sequence kept; it has 48 bases, read in frame from the first base. V was cut back by 4 bases and J by 5 bases, leaving a gap of 17 bases between them. Reading the germline V gene gives CDR1 MNHNS and CDR2 SASEGT. This receptor was taken from a man aged 65-85 years with acute or convalescent COVID-19. The chain is encoded by TRBV6-1 joined to TRBJ2-2; matching of 6 bases hints at TRBD1 as the D gene. Sequencing was carried out using peripheral blood. The DNA sequence follows: TGTGCCAGCAGTGGGGAGAGGGCAGGGGTGACCGGGGAGCTGTTTTTT. It encodes CASSGERAGVTGELFF.